These 20 T cell receptor beta chains were sequenced from one sample in a study of cytomegalovirus exposure and HLA in healthy donors. PCR used 60 Vbeta primers and 13 Jbeta primers. The method was immunoSEQ multiplex PCR; TCRdb's version includes in-frame clones alone and lacks a portion of them. The data show roughly 120,000 clones, roughly 80% seen once. The specimen was PBMCs. The receptors were gathered from a female donor in good health and CMV-seropositive.

The chain joins TRBV7-9 to TRBJ2-5, with 9 bases that match TRBD1. Trimming removed 8 bases from V and 5 bases from J; junction bases left unmatched: 6. Per germline, CDR1 SEHNR and CDR2 FQNEAQ (reference sequence). This CDR3 spans 13 amino acids. CDR3 loop: CASRTGEVETQYF. Here the CDR3 DNA reads TGTGCCAGCCGGACAGGGGAAGTGGAGACCCAGTACTTC.

The chain links TRBV6-6 to TRBJ2-7, with a tentative D call TRBD1 (5 bases). Trimming removed 1 base at V and 6 bases at J, with 13 bases between. This CDR3 region has 14 residues. Germline V gene sequence: CDR1 MNHNY, CDR2 SVGAGI (reference sequence). The CDR3: CASSYLGHPPEQYF. CDR3 nucleotide sequence: TGTGCCAGCAGTTACTTAGGACACCCCCCCGAGCAGTACTTC.

The genes are TRBV5-1 and TRBJ2-7, with D unclear. In germline, CDR1 is SGHRS, CDR2 YFSETQ. V dropped 0 bases and J dropped 0 bases, with 7 bases sitting between them. There are 14 residues in the CDR3. DNA for the CDR3: TGCGCCAGCAGCTTGGGCACGAGCTCCTACGAGCAGTACTTC. This encodes CASSLGTSSYEQYF.

The sample holds a few counts of this clone. V is TRBV21-1 and J is TRBJ1-5. TRBV21-1 is deemed a pseudogene. This CDR3 region has 13 residues. The CDR3: CVDRGGFNQPQHF. The CDR3 nucleotides are TGTGTGGATCGGGGGGGTTTCAATCAGCCCCAGCATTTT.

V and J are TRBV19 and TRBJ2-7; D perhaps matches TRBD2 (6 bases). This CDR3 has 15 residues. The germline V gene has CDR1 LNHDA and CDR2 SQIVND (reference sequence). Trimming took off 4 bases at V and 3 bases at J, with 16 bases between the two ends. CDR3 residues: CASSSIVEGIYEQYF. CDR3 DNA: TGTGCCAGTAGTAGTATAGTGGAGGGGATCTACGAGCAGTACTTC.

This sequence joins TRBV9 and TRBJ2-5; the D gene is possibly TRBD1 (6 bases). V gave up 0 bases and J gave up 4 bases, with 16 bases separating them. Germline loops: CDR1 SGDLS, CDR2 YYNGEE. The CDR3 runs 16 residues. CDR3 in DNA: TGTGCCAGCAGCGTAGATTACGCAGGGGCCTCAGAGACCCAGTACTTC. Translated, it gives CASSVDYAGASETQYF.

DNA of the CDR3: TGTGCCAGCAAGAGCCTGTCAGGGGACGAGCAGTACTTC. Protein product: CASKSLSGDEQYF. The chain recombines TRBV6-1 with TRBJ2-7; tentatively, D is TRBD1 (6 bases). The CDR3 contains 13 residues. Germline V gives CDR1 MNHNS, CDR2 SASEGT. V lost 7 bases and J 5 bases, leaving 15 bases between the germline ends.

In its sample, this clone was seen once. This chain connects TRBV6-4 to TRBJ2-6; 8 nucleotides align to TRBD1. The J segment lost 2 bases and the V segment lost 2 bases, leaving 5 bases of the junction unmatched. Germline CDR1 reads MRHNA; CDR2 reads SNTAGT. This CDR3 is 17 amino acids long. CDR3 region: CASSDGTGSTGANVLTF. The DNA for the CDR3 is TGTGCCAGCAGTGACGGGACAGGCTCTACTGGGGCCAACGTCCTGACTTTC.

The gene calls are TRBV7-2 and TRBJ2-7, with D unresolved. Trimming left V 3 bases short and J 0 bases short, with 6 bases between. The CDR3 contains 13 residues. Germline V lookup: CDR1 SGHTA, CDR2 FQGNSA. CDR3 protein: CASSFSRSYEQYF. The CDR3 coding sequence is TGTGCCAGCAGCTTCTCCCGCTCCTACGAGCAGTACTTC.

The J gene is TRBJ2-1, the V gene TRBV19, with TRBD1 matching 8 bases. This CDR3 has 14 residues. V dropped 5 bases and J dropped 9; count of bases not matched to a gene: 9. CDR1 is LNHDA, CDR2 SQIVND, per germline (reference sequence). This CDR3 reads CASSVQGELAEQFF. Here the CDR3 DNA reads TGTGCCAGTAGTGTACAGGGGGAACTGGCTGAGCAGTTCTTC.

The rearrangement links TRBV7-2 to TRBJ1-4; D gene ambiguous. This CDR3 has 14 amino acids. Germline V gene sequence: CDR1 SGHTA, CDR2 FQGNSA. V was pared by 4 bases and J by 8 bases, with 14 bases between. The CDR3 reads CASSSPQLNEKLFF. CDR3 coding DNA: TGTGCCAGCAGCTCCCCTCAGTTGAACGAAAAACTGTTTTTT.

The genes are TRBV21-1 and TRBJ1-5. TRBV21-1 is shown as a pseudogene. The CDR3 runs 15 residues. CDR3 DNA: TGTGCCAGCCGCTCATTCAGGGAGGGGGATCAGCCCCAGCATTTT. It yields the protein CASRSFREGDQPQHF.

The V and J genes are TRBV14 and TRBJ2-6; no reliable D call. V lost 2 bases, J lost 1 base, and 6 bases lay in between. The CDR3 is made up of 15 amino acids. CDR1 and CDR2 from the germline V gene are SGHDN and FVKESK. The CDR3 region is CASSQIRSGANVLTF. Here the CDR3 DNA reads TGTGCCAGCAGCCAAATACGGTCTGGGGCCAACGTCCTGACTTTC.

The J gene is TRBJ1-1, the V gene TRBV5-1, with TRBD1 matching 7 bases. Germline trimming cut 7 bases from V and 8 bases from J; bases unmatched to any gene: 11. The CDR3 totals 13 residues. Germline V lookup: CDR1 SGHRS, CDR2 YFSETQ. CDR3 in DNA: TGCGCCAGCGGACAGGACAGTTCAGGGGAAGCTTTCTTT. This codes for CASGQDSSGEAFF.

V gene TRBV19 combines with J gene TRBJ2-1; D perhaps matches TRBD2 (5 bases). The CDR3 has 11 residues. Looked up from germline, CDR1 is LNHDA and CDR2 is SQIVND (reference sequence). CDR3 protein: CAVNGDNEQFF. CDR3 nucleotides: TGTGCTGTGAACGGGGACAATGAGCAGTTCTTC.

This rearrangement joins TRBV28 to TRBJ2-5; tentative D call: TRBD2 (7 bases). With 6 bases removed from V and 1 base from J, the gap between germline ends came to 18 bases. This CDR3 is built from 16 residues. Germline CDR1 MDHEN, CDR2 SYDVKM. CDR3 protein: CASSLSAAGAQETQYF. In nucleotides, the CDR3 is TGTGCCAGCAGCCTTTCCGCGGCGGGGGCCCAAGAGACCCAGTACTTC.

The gene calls are TRBV10-2 and TRBJ2-7; no clear D gene. The CDR3 has 13 residues. The germline V gene encodes CDR1 WSHSY and CDR2 SAAADI. V was pared by 5 bases and J by 5 bases, with 13 bases between. CDR3 residues: CASSQMRPNEQYF. CDR3 nucleotides: TGCGCCAGCAGTCAAATGAGGCCCAACGAGCAGTACTTC.

The chain couples TRBV28 to TRBJ1-4; weak D call: TRBD1 (5 bases). Germline CDR1 and CDR2: MDHEN and SYDVKM. The V end was cut by 7 bases, the J end by 0 bases, with 18 bases between. This CDR3 has 17 amino acids. The CDR3 bases are TGTGCCAGCACCTCTCTTTTCGGGGGATCAACTAATGAAAAACTGTTTTTT. It is translated as CASTSLFGGSTNEKLFF.

The rearrangement joins TRBV7-3 to TRBJ2-3, with D perhaps matching TRBD1 (5 bases). CDR3 length: 13 residues. Germline-derived CDR1 and CDR2 are SGHTA and FQGTGA. The ends were cut back, 4 bases at V and 5 bases at J, with 10 bases in the middle. DNA of the CDR3: TGTGCCAGCAGCTGGACAAGGGGAGATACGCAGTATTTT. It yields the protein CASSWTRGDTQYF. The full variable domain, completed using reference TRBV7-3 and TRBJ2-3, is GAGVSQTPSNKVTEKGKYVELRCDPISGHTALYWYRQSLGQGPEFLIYFQGTGAADDSGLPNDRFFAVRPEGSVSTLKIQRTERGDSAVYLCASSWTRGDTQYFGPGTRLTVL.

The chain uses TRBV18 and TRBJ1-1; D not resolved. V lost 3 bases to trimming and J lost 5 bases, with 13 bases between them. CDR3 length: 14 amino acids. Germline loops: CDR1 KGHSH, CDR2 LQKENI. DNA of the CDR3: TGTGCCAGCTCACCTCCCGCCAGCAGGACTGAAGCTTTCTTT. Its translation: CASSPPASRTEAFF.